The 18 T cell receptor beta chains listed next were all sequenced from one sample in a study of CD8 T cells in ankylosing spondylitis. One entry per CDR3 protein results from TCRdb running MiXCR on the 5' RACE reads. The top ten hold 15% of the sample, which has approximately 140,000 distinct CDR3 sequences, about 42% seen once. The sequencing sample was made of synovial fluid, either unsorted or a sorted T cell fraction (not recorded which). The receptor source for this set is a male donor with ankylosing spondylitis.

This chain joins TRBV7-3 and TRBJ2-5; tentatively, D is TRBD2 (6 bases). The CDR3 is made up of 13 amino acids. CDR1 is SGHTA, CDR2 FQGTGA, per germline. V was cut by 4 bases and J by 1 base, with 7 bases left in between. The CDR3 loop is CASSSTSQETQYF. For the CDR3, the DNA is TGTGCCAGCAGCTCGACTAGCCAAGAGACCCAGTACTTC.

This clonotype has only a few counts. V gene TRBV3-1 combines with J gene TRBJ2-7, with 7 bases matching TRBD1. Germline-derived CDR1 and CDR2 are LGHDT and YNNKEL (reference sequence). V was clipped by 5 bases and J by 1 base; unmatched bases: 5. This CDR3 contains 14 residues. The CDR3 DNA reads as TGTGCCAGCAGCAACATGGGACAGTCCTACGAGCAGTACTTC. Translation: CASSNMGQSYEQYF.

V and J are TRBV6-5 and TRBJ1-1; perhaps TRBD1 as D (6 bases). The germline V gene encodes CDR1 MNHEY and CDR2 SVGAGI. This CDR3 contains 13 residues. Trimming removed 2 bases at V and 5 bases at J, with 9 bases between. The CDR3 DNA reads TGTGCCAGCAGTTACGCAGGGGATACTGAAGCTTTCTTT. This gives the protein CASSYAGDTEAFF.

The chain joins TRBV2 to TRBJ1-1, with unresolved D. The V gene lost 4 bases and the J gene lost 0 bases, with 12 bases spanning the gap. Germline CDR1 is SNHLY and CDR2 is FYNNEI. The CDR3 runs to 15 residues. The CDR3 DNA reads TGTGCCAGCAGTGGGGCGGCCACTCTGAACACTGAAGCTTTCTTT. It encodes CASSGAATLNTEAFF.

The table lists this clonotype with a few counts. This rearrangement joins TRBV3-1 to TRBJ2-1; possibly TRBD2 for D (5 bases). This CDR3 comprises 14 residues. V lost 4 bases, J lost 8 bases, and 15 bases lay in between. Germline CDR1 and CDR2: LGHDT and YNNKEL (reference sequence). The CDR3 here is CASSRLTWGDEQFF. The CDR3 nucleotides are TGTGCCAGCAGCCGTCTGACGTGGGGAGATGAGCAGTTCTTC.

This clonotype occurred a few times. This sequence joins TRBV7-2 and TRBJ2-1; 12 bases are a match to TRBD2. CDR1 and CDR2 (germline): SGHTA, FQGNSA. J lost 3 bases, V lost 1 base, and 4 bases had no gene match. The CDR3 is 17 amino acids. This chain's CDR3 is CASSLGLAGGFYNEQFF. In DNA form, the CDR3 reads TGTGCCAGCAGCTTAGGGCTAGCGGGAGGGTTCTACAATGAGCAGTTCTTC.

The chain is built from TRBV7-8 and TRBJ2-5, with 8 positions matching TRBD1. CDR3 length equals 16 residues. The junction had 16 bases not matched to a gene; V was cut back by 5 bases and J by 8 bases. Germline V lookup: CDR1 SGHVS, CDR2 FQNEAQ. The CDR3 sequence is CASSRPSGTGGGTQYF. The CDR3 bases are TGTGCCAGCAGCCGACCCTCAGGGACAGGTGGAGGAACCCAGTACTTC.

V usage is TRBV4-3 and J usage is TRBJ2-2; D call uncertain. V was clipped by 0 bases and J by 3 bases, with 14 bases between them. Germline CDR1 and CDR2: LGHNA and YSLEER. The CDR3 has 17 amino acids. CDR3 bases: TGCGCCAGCAGCCAAGATCTTCCGGACCACCACACCGGGGAGCTGTTTTTT. This codes for CASSQDLPDHHTGELFF.

There are many counts of this clonotype. CDR3 bases: TGTGCCACCAGTGTCGGGAGGGCCGGCTCCTACGAGCAGTACTTC. As protein: CATSVGRAGSYEQYF. The chain is built from TRBV15 and TRBJ2-7, with TRBD2 identical over 8 bases. V shed 6 bases and J 0 bases; nucleotides not matched to a gene: 7. This CDR3 comprises 15 residues. In germline, CDR1 is LNHNV, CDR2 YYDKDF (reference sequence). The entire variable domain, with the rest obtained from reference TRBV15 and TRBJ2-7, is as follows: DAMVIQNPRYQVTQFGKPVTLSCSQTLNHNVMYWYQQKSSQAPKLLFHYYDKDFNNEADTPDNFQSRRPNTSFCFLDIRSPGLGDTAMYLCATSVGRAGSYEQYFGPGTRLTVT.

The chain is built from TRBV7-6 and TRBJ2-2; D is perhaps TRBD1 or TRBD2 (5 bases each). The V end lost 5 bases, the J end lost 1 base, and 11 bases lay between the germline ends. The CDR3 loop spans 15 amino acids. Germline-derived CDR1 and CDR2 are SGHVS and FNYEAQ. The CDR3 loop reads CASSPGPMNTGELFF. Here the CDR3 DNA reads TGTGCCAGCAGCCCGGGACCGATGAACACCGGGGAGCTGTTTTTT.

The V call is TRBV4-1, the J call TRBJ1-4, with a possible D match to TRBD1 (6 bases). The CDR3 contains 15 residues. Germline values: CDR1 MGHRA, CDR2 YSYEKL. The V and J ends lost 4 bases and 8 bases respectively, with 17 bases between them. CDR3 region: CASSPWGGFGEKLFF. DNA of the CDR3: TGCGCCAGCAGCCCCTGGGGGGGCTTTGGAGAAAAACTGTTTTTT.

The chain uses TRBV4-2 and TRBJ2-1, with unresolved D. This CDR3 contains 14 residues. Germline V CDR1 and CDR2: LGHNA, YNFKEQ. Trimming shortened V by 0 bases and J by 6 bases, and 9 bases separated the two germline ends. CDR3 amino acids: CASSQDRYPNEQFF. The CDR3 DNA reads as TGTGCCAGCAGCCAAGATCGATATCCCAATGAGCAGTTCTTC.

This clonotype has only a few counts. The chain combines TRBV4-3 with TRBJ2-1; possible D gene TRBD2, 6 bases. The CDR3 is 14 residues long. V lost 0 bases and J 9 bases, leaving 12 bases between the germline ends. The germline gives CDR1 LGHNA, CDR2 YSLEER. Here the CDR3 reads CASSQDAGFSEQFF. CDR3 DNA sequence: TGCGCCAGCAGCCAAGATGCGGGGTTTAGTGAGCAGTTCTTC.

This rearrangement joins TRBV7-9 to TRBJ1-1, with TRBD1 as a possible D gene (5 bases). The CDR3 contains 13 residues. CDR1 and CDR2 from the germline V gene are SEHNR and FQNEAQ (reference sequence). V was pared by 2 bases and J by 7 bases, with 11 bases between. CDR3 sequence reads: CASSLMGLGEAFF. As DNA, the CDR3 is TGTGCCAGCAGCTTAATGGGGCTGGGTGAAGCTTTCTTT. Full variable domain (remainder filled in from reference TRBV7-9 and TRBJ1-1): DTGVSQNPRHKITKRGQNVTFRCDPISEHNRLYWYRQTLGQGPEFLTYFQNEAQLEKSRLLSDRFSAERPKGSFSTLEIQRTEQGDSAMYLCASSLMGLGEAFFGQGTRLTVV.

J is TRBJ1-1 and V is TRBV20-1; D is perhaps TRBD1 (6 bases). Trimming left V 0 bases short and J 8 bases short, with 10 bases between. CDR3 length: 12 amino acids. Germline CDR1 reads DFQATT; CDR2 reads SNEGSKA (reference sequence). The DNA of the CDR3 is TGCAGTGCTAGAGAGGGGGGCTCGGAAGCTTTCTTT. This sequence encodes CSAREGGSEAFF.

This clonotype appeared a few times. Mismatch with germline at one junction end may stem from a read error. The gene calls are TRBV20-1 and TRBJ2-1; maybe TRBD2 (5 bases). CDR3 length: 12 amino acids. Germline V gene lookup returns CDR1 DFQATT and CDR2 SNEGSKA (reference sequence). The CDR3 is CSALGPSPYGVF. The CDR3 DNA reads as TGCAGTGCTCTAGGGCCTAGCCCCTATGGGGTCTTC.

The chain recombines TRBV6-2 or TRBV6-3 with TRBJ1-1; the D is unclear. The CDR3 extends over 15 amino acids. Trimming stripped 0 bases from V and 1 base from J, with 9 bases between. Germline-derived CDR1 and CDR2 are MNHEY and SVGEGT. The CDR3 loop reads CASSYSSAPNTEAFF. CDR3 sequence (DNA): TGTGCCAGCAGTTACTCGAGTGCCCCGAACACTGAAGCTTTCTTT.

The rearrangement joins TRBV9 to TRBJ2-7; 7 nucleotides line up with TRBD1. V lost 0 bases, J lost 2 bases, and 2 bases stayed unmatched. The CDR3 has 14 amino acids. The germline V gene has CDR1 SGDLS and CDR2 YYNGEE. The CDR3 sequence: CASSVGDSPYEQYF. CDR3 nucleotide sequence: TGTGCCAGCAGCGTAGGGGACAGTCCCTACGAGCAGTACTTC. Using reference TRBV9 and TRBJ2-7 for the parts outside the CDR3, the full variable domain is DSGVTQTPKHLITATGQRVTLRCSPRSGDLSVYWYQQSLDQGLQFLIQYYNGEERAKGNILERFSAQQFPDLHSELNLSSLELGDSALYFCASSVGDSPYEQYFGPGTRLTVT.